This T cell receptor (beta chain) originates from a study of STAT3 mutations in large granular lymphocyte leukemia. Comment on this clone: The target antigen is unknown.

This CDR3 comprises 14 residues. CDR1 MNHEY and CDR2 SMNVEV come from the germline V gene (reference sequence). Trimming shortened V by 2 bases and J by 1 base, and 6 bases separated the two germline ends. Findings of the study overall: Every T-cell large granular lymphocyte leukemia patient had at least one immunodominant TCR beta clonotype.

Produced via immunoSEQ multiplex PCR; TCRdb's table is partial and in-frame only. Among tens of thousands of clones listed, about three quarters were seen once. The sequenced material came from PBMCs. This sequence joins TRBV27 and TRBJ1-5; TRBD1 is a possible D gene (5 bases). This clonotype originated in a human donor with T large granular lymphocyte leukemia. Some clones in this sample may be carry-over from other donors' samples. The CDR3 loop reads CASSLRDSNQPQHF. The CDR3 coding sequence is TGTGCCAGCAGTTTAAGGGACAGCAATCAGCCCCAGCATTTT.